One and the same sample provided the 32 T cell receptor beta chains below, sequenced in a study of blood T cell repertoires in COVID-19. Clones were sequenced by immunoSEQ multiplex PCR, and TCRdb holds only the in-frame ones, with some missing. The sample holds around 130,000 clones, 85% to 90% seen once. The sample consisted of peripheral blood. Source of these receptors: a man in his forties or fifties with active or convalescent COVID-19.

V and J are TRBV18 and TRBJ2-3; no clear D gene. The ends were cut back, 3 bases at V and 2 bases at J, with 6 bases in the middle. CDR1 is KGHSH and CDR2 is LQKENI in the germline V gene. The CDR3 covers 13 residues. CDR3 amino acids: CASSPSDTDTQYF. CDR3 bases: TGTGCCAGCTCACCGTCAGACACAGATACGCAGTATTTT.

The CDR3 here is CATSDPDRRNEQFF. The CDR3 region has the DNA TGTGCCACCAGTGACCCGGACAGGAGGAATGAGCAGTTCTTC. V and J are TRBV24-1 and TRBJ2-1; 7 nucleotides agree with TRBD1. J was trimmed by 7 bases and V by 4 bases; bases with no gene match: 6. The CDR3 length is 14 residues. Germline CDR1 reads KGHDR; CDR2 reads SFDVKD.

J is TRBJ2-3 and V is TRBV29-1, with a weak D call TRBD2 (5 bases). Looked up from germline, CDR1 is SQVTM and CDR2 is ANQGSEA. The CDR3 sequence is 15 residues long. With 4 bases removed from V and 0 bases from J, the gap between germline ends came to 14 bases. Here the CDR3 reads CSVGGAESSTDTQYF. CDR3 sequence (DNA): TGCAGCGTTGGGGGAGCGGAGTCTAGCACAGATACGCAGTATTTT.

The V call is TRBV19, the J call TRBJ1-5; D unresolved. This CDR3 region has 13 residues. V gave up 1 base and J gave up 8 bases, with 9 bases separating them. CDR1 and CDR2 (germline): LNHDA, SQIVND (reference sequence). The CDR3 DNA sequence: TGTGCCAGTAGTATAGTCCCCGCGGAGCCCCAGCATTTT. Translating gives CASSIVPAEPQHF.

Of note for this clone: This specimen includes other DNA sequences encoding the same CDR3. The V gene is TRBV7-8, the J gene TRBJ2-3; TRBD1 might be the D (6 bases). This CDR3 is 16 amino acids long. Trimming stripped 1 base from V and 0 bases from J, with 11 bases between. CDR1 SGHVS and CDR2 FQNEAQ come from the germline V gene. The CDR3: CASSLVTGRSTDTQYF. CDR3 sequence (DNA): TGTGCCAGCAGCTTAGTGACAGGCCGTAGCACAGATACGCAGTATTTT.

V usage is TRBV6-5 and J usage is TRBJ1-6, with D possibly being TRBD1 (6 bases). V was shortened by 7 bases and J by 8 bases, with 18 bases between the two germline ends. Germline CDR1 MNHEY, CDR2 SVGAGI. The CDR3 sequence is 15 residues long. CDR3 amino acids: CASTFRGGWDSPLHF. In nucleotides, the CDR3 is TGTGCCAGCACCTTCAGGGGCGGCTGGGATTCACCCCTCCACTTT.

The chain is built from TRBV4-3 and TRBJ2-6, with 7 bases matching TRBD1. Germline CDR1 reads LGHNA; CDR2 reads YSLEER. V trimming: 4 bases; J trimming: 2 bases; junction bases outside the gene matches: 5. The CDR3 covers 16 residues. The DNA of the CDR3 is TGCGCCAGCAGCCGAGGGACAGCGGCTGGGGCCAACGTCCTGACTTTC. This codes for CASSRGTAAGANVLTF.

The chain has TRBV11-3 and TRBJ2-4; 11 nucleotides line up with TRBD2. The CDR3 spans 13 residues. Germline trimming cut 5 bases from V and 8 bases from J; bases unmatched to any gene: 2. Germline values: CDR1 SGHNT, CDR2 YENEEA. The DNA of the CDR3 is TGTGCCAGCAGCGAACTAGCGGGGGACATTCAGTACTTC. As protein: CASSELAGDIQYF. Drawing the rest from reference TRBV11-3 and TRBJ2-4, the complete variable domain is EAGVVQSPRYKIIEKKQPVAFWCNPISGHNTLYWYLQNLGQGPELLIRYENEEAVDDSQLPKDRFSAERLKGVDSTLKIQPAELGDSAVYLCASSELAGDIQYFGAGTRLSVL.

The chain combines TRBV5-1 with TRBJ2-7; perhaps TRBD1 as D (6 bases). Germline CDR1 SGHRS, CDR2 YFSETQ. This CDR3 is built from 16 residues. V lost 2 bases and J lost 2, with 17 bases in between. In DNA, the CDR3 is TGCGCCAGCAGCTTTACCGGGACACTCAACACCTACGAGCAGTACTTC. As protein: CASSFTGTLNTYEQYF.

This sequence joins TRBV5-1 and TRBJ2-5; TRBD2 agrees at 16 bases. V gave up 4 bases and J gave up 5 bases; unmatched junction bases: 8. This CDR3 contains 17 residues. The germline V gene encodes CDR1 SGHRS and CDR2 YFSETQ. This chain's CDR3 is CASSKGTSGRAEETQYF. The CDR3 coding sequence is TGCGCCAGCAGCAAGGGGACTAGCGGGAGGGCCGAGGAGACCCAGTACTTC.

CDR3 residues: CASSYAGRGTEAFF. In nucleotides, the CDR3 is TGTGCCAGCAGTTACGCGGGCAGAGGCACTGAAGCTTTCTTT. V and J are TRBV27 and TRBJ1-1, with no clear D. The germline V gene has CDR1 MNHEY and CDR2 SMNVEV (reference sequence). This CDR3 region has 14 residues. V lost 4 bases, J lost 4 bases, and 13 bases lay in between.

V usage is TRBV6-6 and J usage is TRBJ1-3, with a possible D match to TRBD1 (5 bases). The CDR3 sequence is 20 residues long. In germline, CDR1 is MNHNY, CDR2 SVGAGI (reference sequence). V lost 6 bases and J lost 9, with 36 bases in between. CDR3 sequence (DNA): TGTGCCAGCAGCCTTATAAACGCCTCACGTAGTCCACCCGGGGGGAGCACCATATATTTT. This codes for CASSLINASRSPPGGSTIYF.

V and J are TRBV6-1 and TRBJ2-1, with 12 bases matching TRBD2. V shed 3 bases and J 9 bases; nucleotides not matched to a gene: 6. The CDR3 contains 15 residues. The germline gives CDR1 MNHNS, CDR2 SASEGT. Here the CDR3 DNA reads TGTGCCAGCAGTGAGACTAGCGGGAGTCCCGTTGAGCAGTTCTTC. It codes for CASSETSGSPVEQFF.

This rearrangement joins TRBV30 to TRBJ2-3; D is perhaps TRBD2 (6 bases). The CDR3 extends over 16 amino acids. Germline V gene lookup returns CDR1 GTSNPN and CDR2 SVGIG (reference sequence). V was cut by 0 bases and J by 5 bases, with 18 bases left in between. DNA of the CDR3: TGTGCCTGGAGTGTAATCGGCCGCGGGGTGCTAGATACGCAGTATTTT. Its protein product is CAWSVIGRGVLDTQYF.

The rearrangement uses TRBV19 and TRBJ1-5; D ambiguous. The CDR3 loop spans 14 amino acids. CDR1 is LNHDA, CDR2 SQIVND, per germline (reference sequence). V was pared by 3 bases and J by 3 bases, with 9 bases between. CDR3 residues: CASSISGPNQPQHF. CDR3 bases: TGTGCCAGTAGTATTTCAGGCCCCAATCAGCCCCAGCATTTT. Based on the CDR3 plus reference TRBV19 and TRBJ1-5, the full variable domain is DGGITQSPKYLFRKEGQNVTLSCEQNLNHDAMYWYRQDPGQGLRLIYYSQIVNDFQKGDIAEGYSVSREKKESFPLTVTSAQKNPTAFYLCASSISGPNQPQHFGDGTRLSIL.

CDR3 sequence: CASPPGGDTNNEQFF. The CDR3 nucleotides are TGTGCCAGTCCCCCGGGGGGGGACACCAACAATGAGCAGTTCTTC. The chain uses TRBV28 and TRBJ2-1; TRBD2 matches at 8 bases. The CDR3 is made up of 15 amino acids. The V and J ends lost 9 bases and 5 bases, in that order; junction bases with no gene match: 12. CDR1 MDHEN and CDR2 SYDVKM come from the germline V gene.

The CDR3 region is CASSYMPHSTYNEQFF. The DNA for the CDR3 is TGTGCCAGCAGTTACATGCCTCACAGTACCTACAATGAGCAGTTCTTC. V usage is TRBV6-5 and J usage is TRBJ2-1; D is uncertain. Trimming shortened V by 2 bases and J by 2 bases, and 13 bases separated the two germline ends. Looked up from germline, CDR1 is MNHEY and CDR2 is SVGAGI. The CDR3 has 16 residues.

The chain joins TRBV5-5 to TRBJ2-7; D ambiguous. V lost 3 bases and J 2 bases, leaving 9 bases between the germline ends. The germline V gene encodes CDR1 SGHKS and CDR2 YYEKEE (reference sequence). The CDR3 is 13 residues long. The CDR3 DNA is TGTGCCAGCAGCTGGAGACCCGCCTACGAGCAGTACTTC. It specifies CASSWRPAYEQYF.

The V gene is TRBV3-1 (or the pseudogene TRBV3-2), the J gene TRBJ1-3, with 10 bases identical to TRBD1. Trimming took 1 base from V and 4 from J; bases not matched to a gene: 4. The CDR3 runs 16 residues. Per germline, CDR1 LGHDT and CDR2 YNNKEL (reference sequence). In DNA form, the CDR3 reads TGTGCCAGCAGCCAAGGACAGGGGGCGGGAGGAAACACCATATATTTT. Protein product: CASSQGQGAGGNTIYF.

Ten or more counts support this clone. The V and J genes are TRBV6-5 and TRBJ1-6, with a tentative D call TRBD1 (5 bases). CDR1 and CDR2 from the germline V gene are MNHEY and SVGAGI. The length of the CDR3 is 15 residues. V gave up 5 bases and J gave up 4 bases, with 12 bases separating them. The chain's CDR3 is CASSPRQLYNSPLHF. The CDR3 bases are TGTGCCAGCAGTCCAAGACAGCTATATAATTCACCCCTCCACTTT.

This chain joins TRBV19 and TRBJ2-6; possible D gene TRBD2, 6 bases. CDR1 LNHDA and CDR2 SQIVND come from the germline V gene (reference sequence). The CDR3 has 16 amino acids. Trimming pared 8 bases from V and 4 bases from J, leaving 18 bases between. CDR3 sequence (DNA): TGTGCCAGTCATTACCCCGGGACTTACGGGGCCAACGTCCTGACTTTC. Translating gives CASHYPGTYGANVLTF.

The chain couples TRBV18 to TRBJ1-1; maybe TRBD1 (6 bases). Germline assignment: CDR1 KGHSH and CDR2 LQKENI. The CDR3 is made up of 14 amino acids. With 1 base removed from V and 4 bases from J, the gap between germline ends came to 10 bases. In DNA, the CDR3 is TGTGCCAGCTCACCACTTCAGGGGACCACTGAAGCTTTCTTT. This encodes CASSPLQGTTEAFF.

This CDR3 is CAISEDRSSYNEQFF. In DNA form, the CDR3 reads TGTGCCATCAGTGAGGACAGGAGCTCCTACAATGAGCAGTTCTTC. This sequence joins TRBV10-3 and TRBJ2-1, with D possibly being TRBD1 (6 bases). The ends were cut back, 2 bases at V and 0 bases at J, with 8 bases in the middle. Germline V gene data show CDR1 as ENHRY and CDR2 as SYGVKD. The CDR3 covers 15 residues.

The chain uses TRBV7-6 and TRBJ2-1, with D possibly being TRBD2 (6 bases). V shed 5 bases and J shed 5 bases, with 16 bases lying between them. Germline CDR1 reads SGHVS; CDR2 reads FNYEAQ. The CDR3 covers 15 residues. The CDR3 loop reads CASSRSGPEDNEQFF. In nucleotides, the CDR3 is TGTGCCAGCAGCCGTAGCGGCCCAGAGGACAATGAGCAGTTCTTC. The full variable domain, in which reference TRBV7-6 and TRBJ2-1 provide the parts outside the CDR3, is GAGVSQSPRYKVTKRGQDVALRCDPISGHVSLYWYRQALGQGPEFLTYFNYEAQQDKSGLPNDRFSAERPEGSISTLTIQRTEQRDSAMYRCASSRSGPEDNEQFFGPGTRLTVL.

V and J are TRBV5-1 and TRBJ2-7; D possibly corresponds to TRBD1 (6 bases). Germline CDR1 and CDR2: SGHRS and YFSETQ. The CDR3 totals 15 residues. Trimming removed 0 bases at V and 0 bases at J, with 10 bases between. The CDR3 DNA reads TGCGCCAGCAGCTTGGTTCAGGGGAGCTCCTACGAGCAGTACTTC. Translation: CASSLVQGSSYEQYF.

The rearrangement links TRBV28 to TRBJ1-5, with TRBD1 matching 8 bases. CDR1 and CDR2 from the germline V gene are MDHEN and SYDVKM. This CDR3 spans 15 amino acids. J gave up 3 bases and V 6 bases, and 7 bases lay outside the gene matches. The DNA of the CDR3 is TGTGCCAGCAGCGTGACAGGGGAAGACAATCAGCCCCAGCATTTT. Residues: CASSVTGEDNQPQHF.

The chain joins TRBV5-1 to TRBJ2-3; weak D call: TRBD1 (5 bases). Germline CDR1 is SGHRS and CDR2 is YFSETQ. The CDR3 is 13 amino acids. V was clipped by 4 bases and J by 5 bases, with 11 bases between them. DNA of the CDR3: TGCGCCAGCAGCCAGGGTTCTGTAGATACGCAGTATTTT. It codes for CASSQGSVDTQYF.

This clone appeared a single time. The chain recombines TRBV7-9 with TRBJ2-2; possible D gene TRBD1, 5 bases. The CDR3 covers 15 residues. The germline gives CDR1 SEHNR, CDR2 FQNEAQ (reference sequence). The V gene lost 4 bases and the J gene lost 1 base, with 10 bases spanning the gap. The CDR3 nucleotides read TGTGCCAGCAGCTCAACAGGTCAGAACACCGGGGAGCTGTTTTTT. It is translated as CASSSTGQNTGELFF. Together with reference TRBV7-9 and TRBJ2-2, the CDR3 gives the full variable domain: DTGVSQNPRHKITKRGQNVTFRCDPISEHNRLYWYRQTLGQGPEFLTYFQNEAQLEKSRLLSDRFSAERPKGSFSTLEIQRTEQGDSAMYLCASSSTGQNTGELFFGEGSRLTVL.

V usage is TRBV27 and J usage is TRBJ1-2, with D possibly being TRBD1 (6 bases). The CDR3 totals 12 residues. V was pared by 8 bases and J by 2 bases, with 9 bases between. Germline CDR1 is MNHEY and CDR2 is SMNVEV (reference sequence). The DNA for the CDR3 is TGTGCCAGCGCGACAGGAAACTATGGCTACACCTTC. It yields the protein CASATGNYGYTF.

The V gene is TRBV5-1, the J gene TRBJ2-1; 11 bases are shared with TRBD2. Germline assignment: CDR1 SGHRS and CDR2 YFSETQ. The length of the CDR3 is 14 residues. The V gene end was trimmed by 3 bases and the J gene end by 7 bases; junction bases not matched to a gene: 3. CDR3 DNA sequence: TGCGCCAGCAGCTGGGGACTAGCGGAAAATGAGCAGTTCTTC. Amino acids: CASSWGLAENEQFF.

This chain links TRBV24-1 with TRBJ2-3; TRBD2 is a possible D gene (5 bases). The length of the CDR3 is 14 residues. Germline V gene lookup returns CDR1 KGHDR and CDR2 SFDVKD. The V gene lost 9 bases and the J gene lost 2 bases, with 14 bases spanning the gap. The CDR3 region has the DNA TGTGCCACCGGAGCGAGCGGCGCCACAGATACGCAGTATTTT. Translating it yields CATGASGATDTQYF.

This clone was detected only once. The chain carries TRBV6-5 and TRBJ1-6; D possibly corresponds to TRBD1 (6 bases). The V and J ends lost 2 bases and 8 bases respectively, with 13 bases between them. CDR1 and CDR2 (germline): MNHEY, SVGAGI. The CDR3 has 15 amino acids. The DNA of the CDR3 is TGTGCCAGCAGTTACATTAACTCAGGGGATTCACCCCTCCACTTT. Protein: CASSYINSGDSPLHF.